Listed below are T cell receptor beta chains from one sample, sequenced in a study of T cells in Graves' hyperthyroidism and ophthalmopathy. TCRdb re-derived calls from the multiplex PCR reads in MiXCR, one entry per CDR3 protein. The sample has over 200,000 distinct CDR3 sequences, 15% to 20% seen once; the top ten hold approximately 50%. The sequenced material came from blood. Receptor source: a man aged 50 to 59 with Graves' hyperthyroidism. Both conserved end residues are part of each CDR3. D genes are given only for firm matches. Clone size is stated in some rows and not others, as once, few, many or a class when expanded.

clone_size	d_call	v_call	j_call	cdr3_nt	cdr3_aa
few	.	TRBV3-1	TRBJ1-3	TGTGCCAGCAGCCCTTCCGGAAACACCATATATTTT	CASSPSGNTIYF
.	TRBD1	TRBV5-1	TRBJ2-7	TGCGCCAGCAGACCCGGGACAGACCTCGGGGAGCAGTACTTC	CASRPGTDLGEQYF
.	TRBD2	TRBV5-1	TRBJ2-5	TGCGCCAGCAGCTTGGTTGGCGGGGGGAGCCAAGAGACCCAGTACTTC	CASSLVGGGSQETQYF
many	.	TRBV12-3/TRBV12-4	TRBJ2-7	.	CASSSSQEGHEQYF
.	.	TRBV19	TRBJ1-2	TGTGCCAGTAGGGGAACCGGCTACACCTTC	CASRGTGYTF
few	.	TRBV6-1	TRBJ1-5	TGTGCCAGCAGGGCCCGGGGATGGGCTCAGCCCCAGCATTTT	CASRARGWAQPQHF
many	.	TRBV7-2	TRBJ1-1	TGTGCCAGCAGCTTAATGGGAGGCGGGAACACTGAAGCTTTCTTT	CASSLMGGGNTEAFF
few	.	TRBV10-3	TRBJ2-1	TGTGCCATCAGCGACCGGGGGTCAGTTTCCTACAATGAGCAGTTCTTC	CAISDRGSVSYNEQFF
.	.	TRBV12-3/TRBV12-4	TRBJ1-5	TGTGCCAGCAGACCTGACCTTTCCAATCAGCCCCAGCATTTT	CASRPDLSNQPQHF
.	TRBD2	TRBV7-3	TRBJ2-1	TGTGCCAGCAGCTTAGGAGGGACTAGTAGATACAATGAGCAGTTCTTC	CASSLGGTSRYNEQFF
.	TRBD1	TRBV6-1	TRBJ2-5	TGTGCCAGCAGGACCGGGACAGGGGCTGGGGAGACCCAGTACTTC	CASRTGTGAGETQYF